This is a list of T cell receptor beta chains from one sample in a study of STAT5B mutations in CD4+ large granular lymphocyte leukemia. The method was immunoSEQ multiplex PCR; TCRdb's version includes in-frame clones alone and lacks a portion of them. The sample includes 30,000 to 40,000 clones, about nine tenths of them seen just once. Sequenced input: CD4+ T cells from blood buffy coats. The receptors originated from a human donor in good health. CDR3s include the opening cysteine and the closing phenylalanine or tryptophan. Fields, in order: J gene, V gene, D gene, clone size, CDR3 DNA, CDR3 protein. D genes are given only for firm matches. Size is omitted from some rows. Given values are once, few, many or a class for expanded clones.

J: TRBJ2-7; V: TRBV6-5; D: TRBD1; size: -; DNA: TGTGCCAGCAGTTACGACAGGGGGCCTTACGAGCAGTACTTC; CDR3: CASSYDRGPYEQYF
J: TRBJ1-1; V: TRBV29-1; D: -; size: -; DNA: TGCAGCTGTTGGGATAACACTGAAGCTTTCTTT; CDR3: CSCWDNTEAFF
J: TRBJ1-4; V: TRBV7-2; D: -; size: -; DNA: TGTGCCAGCAGCTTAGCTGCGTTTAATGAAAAACTGTTTTTT; CDR3: CASSLAAFNEKLFF
J: TRBJ1-4; V: TRBV6-6; D: -; size: -; DNA: TGTGCCAGCAACCTACAGGGAGGAAAACTGTTTTTT; CDR3: CASNLQGGKLFF
J: TRBJ2-7; V: TRBV2; D: -; size: -; DNA: TGTGCCACCGACCTCTCCTTCAGCTACGAGCAGTACTTC; CDR3: CATDLSFSYEQYF
J: TRBJ1-2; V: TRBV5-4; D: -; size: -; DNA: TGTGCCAGCAGCTTTTTCGCAGGGGACTATGGCTACACCTTC; CDR3: CASSFFAGDYGYTF
J: TRBJ2-1; V: TRBV4-3; D: TRBD1; size: once; DNA: TGCGCCAGCAGCCAAGGGACAGGGTATTCGGGTGAGCAGTTCTTC; CDR3: CASSQGTGYSGEQFF
J: TRBJ1-1; V: TRBV7-2; D: -; size: -; DNA: TGTGCCAGCAGCTTACGGGGGACTGAAGCTTTCTTT; CDR3: CASSLRGTEAFF
J: TRBJ1-1; V: TRBV11-2; D: -; size: -; DNA: TGTGCCAGCAGCGAACGGGAATGGGGGGCGCGGACTGAAGCTTTCTTT; CDR3: CASSEREWGARTEAFF
J: TRBJ1-6; V: TRBV7-2; D: TRBD1; size: -; DNA: TGTGCCAGCAGCGCCCAGGGGGCGGGGTGGAATTCACCCCTCCACTTT; CDR3: CASSAQGAGWNSPLHF
J: TRBJ2-7; V: TRBV30; D: TRBD2; size: -; DNA: TGTGCCTGGAGTCGGCGGGAGCCCCTCTACGAGCAGTACTTC; CDR3: CAWSRREPLYEQYF
J: TRBJ2-7; V: TRBV11-3; D: TRBD2; size: -; DNA: TGTGCCAGCAGCGCGGGTTCTAGCGGGAGCTACGAGCAGTACTTC; CDR3: CASSAGSSGSYEQYF
J: TRBJ2-5; V: TRBV28; D: TRBD1; size: -; DNA: TGTGCCAGCATAGCAGGGGGAAGCGAGACCCAGTACTTC; CDR3: CASIAGGSETQYF
J: TRBJ1-2; V: TRBV6-6; D: -; size: -; DNA: TGTGCCAGCAGTTTACCCGACAGCTATGGCTACACCTTC; CDR3: CASSLPDSYGYTF
J: TRBJ2-3; V: TRBV4-3; D: TRBD2; size: -; DNA: TGCGCCAGCAGCCAAGAGTCCGGACTAGCGACAGATACGCAGTATTTT; CDR3: CASSQESGLATDTQYF
J: TRBJ2-7; V: TRBV19; D: TRBD2; size: -; DNA: TGTGCCAGTAGGTGGGGGACTAGCGGTGCCTACGAGCAGTACTTC; CDR3: CASRWGTSGAYEQYF
J: TRBJ1-4; V: TRBV7-9; D: -; size: -; DNA: TGTGCCAGCAGCCCGGTCCCGTCTGATGGGAAACTGTTTTTT; CDR3: CASSPVPSDGKLFF
J: TRBJ1-5; V: TRBV5-6; D: -; size: -; DNA: TGTGCCAGCAGCTTTCTCGGGGGTGGTAACAATCAGCCCCAGCATTTT; CDR3: CASSFLGGGNNQPQHF
J: TRBJ1-3; V: TRBV29-1; D: -; size: -; DNA: TGCAGCGTTGAACGAGGAAACACCATATATTTT; CDR3: CSVERGNTIYF
J: TRBJ2-7; V: TRBV7-6; D: -; size: -; DNA: TGTGCCAGCAGCCGAGGGGGGTCGAGGTCCTACGAGCAGTACTTC; CDR3: CASSRGGSRSYEQYF
J: TRBJ1-6; V: TRBV6-6; D: -; size: -; DNA: TGTGCCAGCACCTCAAGGGGTTCACCCCTCCACTTT; CDR3: CASTSRGSPLHF
J: TRBJ2-7; V: TRBV7-2; D: -; size: -; DNA: TGTGCCAGCAGCTTAAGAGCCGGGGCTCAGTACTTC; CDR3: CASSLRAGAQYF
J: TRBJ1-2; V: TRBV4-3; D: -; size: -; DNA: TGCGCCAGCAGCCCAATACGGAACTATGGCTACACCTTC; CDR3: CASSPIRNYGYTF
J: TRBJ1-1; V: TRBV11-2; D: -; size: -; DNA: TGTGCCAGCAGGCACCCAGGGGCACACACTGAAGCTTTCTTT; CDR3: CASRHPGAHTEAFF
J: TRBJ1-2; V: TRBV7-2; D: -; size: -; DNA: TGTGCCAGCAGCTTTGACAGCTATGGCTACACCTTC; CDR3: CASSFDSYGYTF
J: TRBJ1-2; V: TRBV10-3; D: TRBD1; size: -; DNA: TGTGCCATCAGTGAGGAAGTCAGGGGGAACTATGGCTACACCTTC; CDR3: CAISEEVRGNYGYTF
J: TRBJ1-5; V: TRBV7-9; D: -; size: -; DNA: TGTGCCAGCAGCTTAGCGGGTTGGGGAAGAGCTCAGCCCCAGCATTTT; CDR3: CASSLAGWGRAQPQHF
J: TRBJ2-6; V: TRBV14; D: -; size: -; DNA: TGTGCCAGCAGCCCGGGATTGGGGTCCGGGTTTTTGGTATTTGGGGCCAACGTCCTGACTTTC; CDR3: CASSPGLGSGFLVFGANVLTF
J: TRBJ1-5; V: TRBV2; D: TRBD1; size: -; DNA: TGTGCCAGCAGATGGACAGGGGGCGACAATCAGCCCCAGCATTTT; CDR3: CASRWTGGDNQPQHF
J: TRBJ1-5; V: TRBV9; D: -; size: -; DNA: TGTGCCAGCAGCCTTCTCGCAGACAATCAGCCCCAGCATTTT; CDR3: CASSLLADNQPQHF
J: TRBJ2-3; V: TRBV29-1; D: TRBD2; size: -; DNA: TGCAGCGCGTCTAGCGGGAGCGCCCCAGATACGCAGTATTTT; CDR3: CSASSGSAPDTQYF
J: TRBJ2-3; V: TRBV27; D: TRBD2; size: -; DNA: TGTGCCAGCAGTTTAGCGGGAGGGAACCCGGGCGATACGCAGTATTTT; CDR3: CASSLAGGNPGDTQYF
J: TRBJ2-3; V: TRBV13; D: TRBD1; size: -; DNA: TGTGCCAGCAGCTTGGGACAGGGAATCTACTCCTCTTGGGCAGATACGCAGTATTTT; CDR3: CASSLGQGIYSSWADTQYF
J: TRBJ1-1; V: TRBV30; D: -; size: -; DNA: TGTGCCTGGAGTTGGCGGGGAGAAGCTTTCTTT; CDR3: CAWSWRGEAFF
J: TRBJ2-2; V: TRBV10-3; D: -; size: once; DNA: TGTGCCATCAGTGAGTTCGGGCCCGGGGAGCTGTTTTTT; CDR3: CAISEFGPGELFF
J: TRBJ2-5; V: TRBV7-2; D: -; size: -; DNA: TGTGCCAGCAGCCCTAGGGAGACCCAGTACTTC; CDR3: CASSPRETQYF
J: TRBJ2-4; V: TRBV19; D: TRBD1; size: few; DNA: TGTGCCAGTAGTATGGGACAGGGGGCGCGGTCCAAAAACATTCAGTACTTC; CDR3: CASSMGQGARSKNIQYF
J: TRBJ2-7; V: TRBV6-6; D: TRBD1; size: -; DNA: TGTGCCAGCAGTTTACTTCCGGGACAGACCTACGAGCAGTACTTC; CDR3: CASSLLPGQTYEQYF
J: TRBJ2-3; V: TRBV29-1; D: -; size: -; DNA: TGCAGCGTTGAATTAGTTGGAATCCCCTTTGGCACAGATACGCAGTATTTT; CDR3: CSVELVGIPFGTDTQYF
J: TRBJ2-5; V: TRBV7-7; D: -; size: -; DNA: TGTGCCAGCAGCTTCGGACAGGGAGGGCAAGAGACCCAGTACTTC; CDR3: CASSFGQGGQETQYF
J: TRBJ2-7; V: TRBV7-6; D: TRBD2; size: few; DNA: TGTGCCAGCAGCCCGACTAGCGGGAGCCGTAAGCAGTACTTC; CDR3: CASSPTSGSRKQYF
J: TRBJ1-2; V: TRBV6-1; D: -; size: -; DNA: TGTGCCAGCAGTGAATCAGGGGATGATGGCTACACCTTC; CDR3: CASSESGDDGYTF
J: TRBJ2-3; V: TRBV6-5; D: -; size: -; DNA: TGTGCCAGCAGTTATGATGTGAGGACAGCCACAGATACGCAGTATTTT; CDR3: CASSYDVRTATDTQYF
J: TRBJ2-3; V: TRBV7-2; D: -; size: -; DNA: TGTGCCAGCAGCTTCTGGGAGGCGACAGATACGCAGTATTTT; CDR3: CASSFWEATDTQYF
J: TRBJ2-1; V: TRBV6-5; D: -; size: -; DNA: TGTGCCAGCAGTTACTCGGACTACCGCTCCTACAATGAGCAGTTCTTC; CDR3: CASSYSDYRSYNEQFF
J: TRBJ1-1; V: TRBV7-9; D: TRBD1; size: -; DNA: TGTGCCAGCAGGCCCAACAGGGGATTGAACACTGAAGCTTTCTTT; CDR3: CASRPNRGLNTEAFF
J: TRBJ2-1; V: TRBV7-2; D: TRBD1; size: -; DNA: TGTGCCAGCAGCACCCTAGGGGGCACCTACAATGAGCAGTTCTTC; CDR3: CASSTLGGTYNEQFF
J: TRBJ2-5; V: TRBV5-1; D: -; size: -; DNA: TGCGCCAGCAGCCCAGGACACTTACAAGAGACCCAGTACTTC; CDR3: CASSPGHLQETQYF